Here is one T cell receptor beta chain with its context. Only in-frame clones appear in the TCRdb table, and some are missing; sequencing was by immunoSEQ multiplex PCR. The sample lists approximately 210,000 clones, about 86% occurring once. The CDR3 sequence is 17 residues long. Between the trimmed V and J ends, which lost 4 bases and 0 bases, there was a span of 16 bases. The germline V gene encodes CDR1 MGHRA and CDR2 YSYEKL. Assignments of participants to cohorts depended upon their own reported clinical history. This entry is derived from a study of blood T cell repertoires in COVID-19. Overall study context: T cells, B-cell-depleted T cells, or PBMCs provided the cDNA or gDNA that served as material.

Input material: PBMCs or T cells enriched from blood (not recorded which). The TCR sequence derives from a woman aged 50 to 65 with acute COVID-19. The rearrangement links TRBV4-1 to TRBJ2-1; the D gene is possibly TRBD1 (5 bases). CDR3 coding DNA: TGCGCCAGCAGCCGGGGTGGGCGACAGAGCTCCTACAATGAGCAGTTCTTC. The encoded protein is CASSRGGRQSSYNEQFF.